This T cell receptor (beta chain) was found in a study of T-cell reconstitution after alpha-beta-depleted transplantation in children. The study, taken as a whole, reports: By about two months after transplant, alpha-beta T cells reportedly arose from several hundred graft clones that had expanded.

This clonotype was observed many times. Its antigen is still unknown. The CDR3 totals 15 residues. Deletions cut 5 bases from V and 5 bases from J, with 16 bases between. Germline CDR1 is SGHVS and CDR2 is FQNEAQ. Preparation of the TCRbeta library involved a method that used unique molecular identifiers. TCRdb reprocessed the PCR reads via MiXCR and lists one record per CDR3 protein. The repertoire holds 8,000 to 9,500 distinct CDR3 sequences, approximately 15% seen once, with around 90% in the top ten. Material: PBMCs, mostly from graft donor cells, obtained 60 days after TCRalphabeta/CD19-depleted stem cell transplant. The rearrangement joins TRBV7-8 to TRBJ2-1, with D perhaps matching TRBD1 or TRBD2 (6 bases each). This clonotype was obtained from a girl younger than two who had a stem cell transplant for combined immunodeficiency, so the T cells may come from the graft donor. This CDR3 reads CASSRGPRGHNEQFF. CDR3 coding DNA: TGTGCCAGCAGCCGGGGCCCTCGGGGGCACAATGAGCAGTTCTTC.